The sequence of this T cell receptor beta chain was determined in a study of control samples from healthy donors and cancer patients. TCRdb keeps only in-frame clones here, not all; method: immunoSEQ multiplex PCR. The data contain under 85,000 clones, approximately 93% of them singletons. Germline CDR1 and CDR2: SEHNR and FQNEAQ (reference sequence). The CDR3 is 16 amino acids. The germline V and J ends were trimmed by 5 bases and 5 bases, with 21 bases remaining between them. The receptor was isolated from a woman aged 40-49 years with lung cancer. The chain links TRBV7-9 to TRBJ2-5; unclear D gene. Sequenced sample: PBMCs. CDR3 region: CASSNIVWAARETQYF. Here the CDR3 DNA reads TGTGCCAGCAGCAATATAGTATGGGCTGCCCGGGAGACCCAGTACTTC.